The text below deals with one TCR beta chain. Germline V lookup: CDR1 SEHNR, CDR2 FQNEAQ (reference sequence). The CDR3 spans 15 residues. V was pared by 1 base and J by 4 bases, with 14 bases between. This sample is part of a study of blood T cell repertoires in COVID-19. Repertoires were generated with immunoSEQ multiplex PCR, while TCRdb's copy carries only in-frame clones and drops some. This table holds 300,000 to 450,000 clones, approximately 90% found once. This TCR was sampled from a man aged 18 to 30 who had recovered from COVID-19. Sample: PBMCs or T cells enriched from blood (not recorded which). The chain uses TRBV7-9 and TRBJ2-7, with D perhaps matching TRBD2 (7 bases). The CDR3 region is CASSLEGGEYYEQYF. The CDR3 nucleotides read TGTGCCAGCAGCTTAGAAGGGGGGGAGTATTACGAGCAGTACTTC.